This is a list of T cell receptor beta chains from one sample in a study of T cell changes during pregnancy in multiple sclerosis. Libraries were prepared by immunoSEQ multiplex PCR; TCRdb keeps only in-frame clonotypes and omits some of them. This sample has about 17,000 clones, with about nine tenths found just once. This specimen was CD8+ T cells from peripheral blood mononuclear cells, taken in the third trimester of pregnancy. Every receptor here comes from a female donor in good health, enrolled as a control in a pregnancy study. The CDR3 runs from the conserved cysteine through the conserved F or W.

V	CDR3
TRBV5-6	CASSLGQAGNTIYF
TRBV6-5	CASSYSAGYYEQYF
TRBV25-1	CASKPGSSYEQYF
TRBV5-5	CASSLEVVDSYNEQFF
TRBV27	CASRRGDREYGVPQHF
TRBV7-9	CASSSTSSGQGAHEQYF
TRBV28	CASSPPLTGTSTDTQYF
TRBV9	CASSRSGSADTQYF
TRBV6-4	CASSDRQDINEQFF
TRBV30	CAWMSFGPRGNQPQHF
TRBV4-1	CASSEETPSGVYEQYF
TRBV19	CASSISPGGNTEAFF
TRBV7-6	CASSKGQGNGYTF
TRBV6-6	CASRHGTGDSNEQFF
TRBV28	CASSPTGPGRHWGNTIYF
TRBV14	CASSPSGPPYNEQFF
TRBV18	CASRISGQTNSPLHF
TRBV7-9	CASSSGGLPSYEQYF
TRBV16	CASSPAAGDYEQYF
TRBV27	CASSRTGFGGELFF
TRBV4-2	CASSPSTGGYEQYF
TRBV27	CASQGTSSYEQYF
TRBV15	CATSRALETGELFF
TRBV7-8	CASSSMLAGSSYNEQFF
TRBV7-9	CASNPSGNHYEQYF
TRBV9	CASSVGTGGTYEQYF
TRBV4-1	CASSQVDRASYEQYF
TRBV7-9	CASTRLSTYEQYF
TRBV19	CASSIGGGNTYNEQFF
TRBV7-8	CASSLSFVGNEQFF
TRBV18	CASSPPNSGSGTDTQYF
TRBV5-1	CASSLQDLYGYTF
TRBV19	CASSIWGQGNYEQYF
TRBV6-1	CASSAGSDGYTF
TRBV6-4	CASSAGNTGELFF
TRBV13	CASSPLQRGGLYNEQFF
TRBV6-1	CASSEWSGRSDTQYF
TRBV19	CASSIAANSGPEAFF
TRBV5-6	CASSLWGGSETQYF
TRBV30	CACTGGNSPLHF
TRBV7-2	CASSLQGMNTEAFF
TRBV6-5	CASSPTDAQETQYF
TRBV5-4	CASSPGGIYNEQFF
TRBV15	CATSRDPTGGHEQYF
TRBV28	CASGHLGGPNGYTF
TRBV29-1	CSVDPLVTIDEGAIYNEQFF
TRBV25-1	CASSEGTGLNEQFF